The rows below give T cell receptor beta chains drawn from one sample of a study of patients and donors after allogeneic stem cell transplantation. TCRdb re-called the RT-PCR reads with MiXCR, one entry per CDR3 protein. The table lists some 880,000 distinct CDR3 sequences, about 20% of them singletons. The sequencing input was blood, either unsorted or a sorted T cell fraction (not recorded which). The receptors were gathered from a human donor who was either an allogeneic HSCT recipient or a stem cell or donor lymphocyte infusion donor (not recorded which). It is not recorded whose cells these are; they may come from a transplant donor. The CDR3 runs from the conserved cysteine through the conserved F or W. D genes are given only for firm matches. Where a row states a size, it is once, few, many or the class of an expanded clone; other rows omit it.

v_gene	j_gene	abundance	d_gene	CDR3aa	CDR3nt
TRBV12-3/TRBV12-4	TRBJ1-1	NA	NA	CASSPPLLGFHTEAFF	TGTGCCAGCAGTCCCCCCCTGCTGGGTTTTCACACTGAAGCTTTCTTT
TRBV10-3	TRBJ1-4	few	NA	CAISDPGLTNEKLFF	TGTGCCATCAGCGACCCGGGACTGACTAATGAAAAACTGTTTTTT
TRBV6-1	TRBJ2-1	few	NA	CASRSPGAFYNEQFF	TGTGCCAGCAGATCCCCGGGGGCATTTTACAATGAGCAGTTCTTC
TRBV25-1	TRBJ2-1	NA	TRBD2	CASSTQRGKNNEQFF	TGTGCCAGCAGTACTCAGCGGGGGAAGAACAATGAGCAGTTCTTC
TRBV12-3/TRBV12-4	TRBJ1-1	few	NA	CASSLGRTAMNTEAFF	TGTGCCAGCAGTTTAGGTCGGACAGCAATGAACACTGAAGCTTTCTTT
TRBV10-3	TRBJ2-5	NA	NA	CAIGKTRQETQYF	TGTGCCATCGGCAAAACGCGCCAAGAGACCCAGTACTTC
TRBV9	TRBJ2-1	NA	NA	CASSVGGTGNNEQFF	TGTGCCAGCAGCGTAGGGGGGACGGGAAACAATGAGCAGTTCTTC
TRBV30	TRBJ2-7	few	TRBD2	CAWSLASGSYEQYF	TGTGCCTGGAGCCTAGCTAGCGGGAGTTACGAGCAGTACTTC
TRBV7-2	TRBJ2-7	NA	NA	CASSTSRSYEQYF	TGTGCCAGCAGCACCTCGAGGTCCTACGAGCAGTACTTC
TRBV20-1	TRBJ2-5	NA	NA	CSARRDSLQRVTQYF	TGCAGTGCTAGAAGAGATAGCCTTCAAAGGGTGACCCAGTACTTC
TRBV4-3	TRBJ2-7	NA	NA	CASSPYFSLDSTYEQYF	TGCGCCAGCAGCCCTTACTTTTCTCTTGACAGCACCTACGAGCAGTACTTC
TRBV5-1	TRBJ2-7	few	NA	CASSLENGGSYEQYF	TGCGCCAGCAGCTTGGAGAATGGCGGCTCCTACGAGCAGTACTTC
TRBV7-6	TRBJ2-7	few	NA	CASSPSPGVLYEQYF	TGTGCCAGCAGCCCCAGCCCAGGGGTTCTTTACGAGCAGTACTTC
TRBV20-1	TRBJ2-2	NA	NA	CSALRQRNTGELFF	TGCAGTGCCTTGAGACAAAGGAACACCGGGGAGCTGTTTTTT
TRBV12-3/TRBV12-4	TRBJ2-2	NA	NA	CASSRARGELFF	TGTGCCAGCAGCCGGGCGAGGGGGGAGCTGTTTTTT
TRBV11-2	TRBJ2-3	NA	TRBD2	CASSLFSPGEGPADTQYF	TGTGCCAGCAGCTTATTCTCTCCCGGGGAGGGCCCTGCAGATACGCAGTATTTT
TRBV24-1	TRBJ2-7	few	NA	CATSDGAGYEQYF	TGTGCCACCAGTGATGGGGCGGGGTACGAGCAGTACTTC
TRBV4-2	TRBJ2-2	few	NA	CASSQEVTAGELFF	TGTGCCAGCAGCCAAGAAGTAACCGCCGGGGAGCTGTTTTTT
TRBV16	TRBJ1-5	few	NA	CASSQLVKPQHF	TGTGCCAGCAGCCAATTGGTGAAGCCCCAGCATTTT
TRBV5-1	TRBJ2-1	few	NA	CASSLGDLGNEQFF	TGCGCCAGCAGCTTGGGCGATCTCGGCAATGAGCAGTTCTTC
TRBV25-1	TRBJ1-6	many	NA	CASSGRWGNNSPLHF	TGTGCCAGCAGTGGTCGTTGGGGTAATAATTCACCCCTCCACTTT
TRBV28	TRBJ1-2	few	NA	CASSLKLTGWGYTF	TGTGCCAGCAGTCTCAAATTGACGGGCTGGGGCTACACCTTC
TRBV20-1	TRBJ1-4	few	NA	CSAPRPTNEKLFF	TGCAGTGCCCCCCGGCCAACTAATGAAAAACTGTTTTTT
TRBV20-1	TRBJ1-1	NA	NA	CSPTGAGVNTEAFF	TGCAGTCCAACGGGGGCAGGGGTGAACACTGAAGCTTTCTTT
TRBV6-1	TRBJ2-3	few	TRBD1	CASWPGGPSTDTQYF	TGTGCCAGCTGGCCAGGGGGCCCTAGCACAGATACGCAGTATTTT
TRBV6-2/TRBV6-3	TRBJ2-4	NA	NA	CASSYLGAAKNIQYF	TGTGCCAGCAGTTACCTAGGAGCGGCCAAAAACATTCAGTACTTC
TRBV5-4	TRBJ2-3	few	TRBD1	CASSLGDRGFTDTQYF	TGTGCCAGCAGCTTGGGGGACAGGGGTTTCACAGATACGCAGTATTTT
TRBV5-1	TRBJ2-7	few	NA	CASSYLTGTSYEQYF	TGCGCCAGCAGCTACCTGACAGGGACTTCCTACGAGCAGTACTTC
TRBV4-2	TRBJ1-1	few	NA	CASSQDFGGYTEAFF	TGTGCCAGCAGCCAAGATTTTGGGGGTTACACTGAAGCTTTCTTT
TRBV11-1	TRBJ1-3	few	TRBD1	CASSDRQGAGNTIYF	TGTGCCAGCAGCGACCGACAGGGGGCTGGAAACACCATATATTTT
TRBV24-1	TRBJ2-5	many	TRBD2	CATSSGTSGYLRETQYF	TGTGCCACCAGTTCCGGGACTAGCGGGTATTTGCGAGAGACCCAGTACTTC
TRBV5-1	TRBJ2-4	few	TRBD2	CASSLEASGSLRNIQYF	TGCGCCAGCAGCTTGGAGGCTAGCGGGAGTTTGCGGAACATTCAGTACTTC
TRBV29-1	TRBJ1-1	NA	TRBD1	CSVKTGGTEAFF	TGCAGCGTGAAGACAGGGGGTACTGAAGCTTTCTTT
TRBV4-1	TRBJ1-1	NA	NA	CASSQVGAVEAFF	TGCGCCAGCAGCCAAGTGGGGGCAGTCGAAGCTTTCTTT
TRBV12-3/TRBV12-4	TRBJ2-1	many	NA	CASMWMGAEISYNEQFF	TGTGCCAGCATGTGGATGGGGGCGGAGATATCCTACAATGAGCAGTTCTTC
TRBV14	TRBJ1-1	few	NA	CASSQGWSNTEAFF	TGTGCCAGCAGCCAAGGATGGTCCAACACTGAAGCTTTCTTT
TRBV4-3	TRBJ1-2	many	NA	CASSQDRGGYGYTF	TGCGCCAGCAGCCAAGACAGGGGCGGATATGGCTACACCTTC
TRBV7-9	TRBJ1-3	NA	NA	CASSLVSGARGNTIYF	TGTGCCAGCAGCTTAGTTTCAGGGGCCAGAGGAAACACCATATATTTT
TRBV12-5	TRBJ2-4	NA	TRBD2	CATLTSGGDIAKNIQYF	TGTGCTACCCTGACTAGCGGGGGGGACATAGCCAAAAACATTCAGTACTTC
TRBV7-8	TRBJ1-3	NA	TRBD1	CASSTYRDRVGGTIYF	TGTGCCAGCAGCACCTACCGGGACAGGGTTGGGGGAACCATATATTTT
TRBV11-3	TRBJ2-2	few	NA	CASSLALANTGELFF	TGTGCCAGCAGCTTAGCCTTGGCGAACACCGGGGAGCTGTTTTTT
TRBV20-1	TRBJ1-5	NA	NA	CSAATGLGNQPQHF	TGCAGTGCTGCAACAGGTCTGGGCAATCAGCCCCAGCATTTT
TRBV6-6	TRBJ1-1	few	NA	CASSYEFFEEAFF	TGTGCCAGCAGTTACGAGTTTTTTGAGGAAGCTTTCTTT
TRBV10-3	TRBJ2-1	many	NA	CAISGTRAFYEQFF	TGTGCCATCAGCGGGACCCGGGCATTCTATGAGCAGTTCTTC
TRBV6-2/TRBV6-3	TRBJ1-3	NA	NA	CATLRDGYSRNTIYF	TGTGCCACCCTCCGGGACGGATACTCTCGAAACACCATATATTTT
TRBV5-6	TRBJ2-2	NA	TRBD2	CASSSGTSGRSGELFF	TGTGCCAGCAGCTCCGGGACTAGCGGGAGATCCGGGGAGCTGTTTTTT
TRBV10-3	TRBJ1-5	few	NA	CAISEPPGVRVNQPQHF	TGTGCCATCAGTGAGCCTCCAGGTGTGAGGGTCAATCAGCCCCAGCATTTT
TRBV11-2	TRBJ2-3	NA	NA	CASSLVLRTDTQYF	TGTGCCAGCAGCTTAGTCCTACGCACAGATACGCAGTATTTT
TRBV7-9	TRBJ2-4	few	TRBD1	CASSGRQGLAKNIQYF	TGTGCCAGCAGCGGAAGACAGGGGCTAGCCAAAAACATTCAGTACTTC